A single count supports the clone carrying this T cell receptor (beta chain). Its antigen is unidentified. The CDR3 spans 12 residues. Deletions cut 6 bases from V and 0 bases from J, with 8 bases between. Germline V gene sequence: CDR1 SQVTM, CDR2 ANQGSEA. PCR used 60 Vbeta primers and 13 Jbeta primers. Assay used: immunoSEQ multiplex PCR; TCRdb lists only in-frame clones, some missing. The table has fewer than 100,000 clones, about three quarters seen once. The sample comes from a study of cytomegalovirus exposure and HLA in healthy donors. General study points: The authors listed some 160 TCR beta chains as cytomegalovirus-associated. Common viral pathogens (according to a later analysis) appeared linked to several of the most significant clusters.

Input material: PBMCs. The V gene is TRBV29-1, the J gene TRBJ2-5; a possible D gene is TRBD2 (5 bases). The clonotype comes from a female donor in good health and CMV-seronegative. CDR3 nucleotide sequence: TGCAGCGTCGGAGGAAACCAAGAGACCCAGTACTTC. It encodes CSVGGNQETQYF.